This T cell receptor (beta chain) originates from a study of T-cell reconstitution after alpha-beta-depleted transplantation in children. The CDR3 is made up of 14 amino acids. Per the germline V gene, CDR1 is MDHEN and CDR2 is SYDVKM. V shed 6 bases, J shed 3 bases, and the junction held 5 bases outside the gene matches. Construction of the TCRbeta library involved unique molecular identifiers. TCRdb passed the PCR reads through MiXCR, listing each CDR3 protein once. Of about 300,000 distinct CDR3 sequences listed, 6% to 10% were seen once; the top ten hold approximately 9%. This clonotype came up many times. What it binds is not known. General study results and limits: About two months after transplant, alpha-beta T cells reportedly came from several hundred expanded graft clones. A year had passed since transplant, and T-cell counts and diversity by then came mostly from newly produced T cells.

The rearrangement links TRBV28 to TRBJ2-1; 7 positions match TRBD2. The sequences come from peripheral blood, collected 360 days after TCRalphabeta/CD19-depleted stem cell transplant. This clonotype was sampled from a female patient aged 2-9 years who had a stem cell transplant for Fanconi anemia, so the T cells may come from the graft donor. The CDR3 loop is CASSPGGFYNEQFF. DNA for the CDR3: TGTGCCAGCAGCCCGGGAGGTTTCTACAATGAGCAGTTCTTC.